The TCR beta chain described here comes from a study of blood T cell repertoires in COVID-19. Original processing methods: Amplification of reference gene primers was used by the study to estimate nucleated cell counts. Produced via immunoSEQ multiplex PCR; TCRdb's table is partial and in-frame only. V and J calls and clone size are given by that table; D and trimming were obtained from the DNA. The sample holds approximately 150,000 clones, about 90% seen once. The V gene end was trimmed by 3 bases and the J gene end by 2 bases; junction bases not matched to a gene: 6. The CDR3 is 15 amino acids. Looked up from germline, CDR1 is SQVTM and CDR2 is ANQGSEA.

The chain has TRBV29-1 and TRBJ2-1; 8 bases match TRBD2. This TCR was sampled from an older woman with acute or convalescent COVID-19. Sequenced sample: peripheral blood. CDR3 nucleotide sequence: TGCAGCGTTGACCTCCGGGAGGGTGCCTACAATGAGCAGTTCTTC. This gives the protein CSVDLREGAYNEQFF.